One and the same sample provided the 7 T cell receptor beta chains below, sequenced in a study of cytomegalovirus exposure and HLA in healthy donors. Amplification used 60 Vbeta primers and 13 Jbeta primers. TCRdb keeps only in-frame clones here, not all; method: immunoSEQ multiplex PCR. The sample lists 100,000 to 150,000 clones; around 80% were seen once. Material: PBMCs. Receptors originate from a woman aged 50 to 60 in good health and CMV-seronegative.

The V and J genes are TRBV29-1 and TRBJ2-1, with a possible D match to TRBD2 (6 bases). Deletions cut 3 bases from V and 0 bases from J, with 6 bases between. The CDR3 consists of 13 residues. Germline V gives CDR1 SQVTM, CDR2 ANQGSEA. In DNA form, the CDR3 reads TGCAGCGTTGACGGGAGCTCCTACAATGAGCAGTTCTTC. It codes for CSVDGSSYNEQFF.

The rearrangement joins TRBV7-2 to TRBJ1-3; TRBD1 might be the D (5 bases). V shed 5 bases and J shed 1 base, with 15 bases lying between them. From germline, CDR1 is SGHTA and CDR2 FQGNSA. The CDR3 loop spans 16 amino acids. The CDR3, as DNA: TGTGCCAGCAGCCTTACGACAGTTTCTTCTGGAAACACCATATATTTT. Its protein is CASSLTTVSSGNTIYF. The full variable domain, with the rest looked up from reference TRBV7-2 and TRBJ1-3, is GAGVSQSPSNKVTEKGKDVELRCDPISGHTALYWYRQSLGQGLEFLIYFQGNSAPDKSGLPSDRFSAERTGGSVSTLTIQRTQQEDSAVYLCASSLTTVSSGNTIYFGEGSWLTVV.

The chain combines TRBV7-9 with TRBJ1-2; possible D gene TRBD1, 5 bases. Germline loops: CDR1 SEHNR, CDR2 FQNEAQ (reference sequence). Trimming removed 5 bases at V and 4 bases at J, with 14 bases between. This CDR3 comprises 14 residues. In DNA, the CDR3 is TGTGCCAGCAGCCAGGTTGACAGCCCCTATGGCTACACCTTC. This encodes CASSQVDSPYGYTF.

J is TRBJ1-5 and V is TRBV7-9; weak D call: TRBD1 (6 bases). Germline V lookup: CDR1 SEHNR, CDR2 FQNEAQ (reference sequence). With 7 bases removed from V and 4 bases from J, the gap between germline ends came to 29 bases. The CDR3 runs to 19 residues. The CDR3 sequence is CASMNPPGGYKGPNQPQHF. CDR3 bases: TGTGCCAGCATGAACCCGCCGGGGGGCTACAAAGGGCCAAATCAGCCCCAGCATTTT. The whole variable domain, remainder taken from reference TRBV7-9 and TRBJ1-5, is DTGVSQNPRHKITKRGQNVTFRCDPISEHNRLYWYRQTLGQGPEFLTYFQNEAQLEKSRLLSDRFSAERPKGSFSTLEIQRTEQGDSAMYLCASMNPPGGYKGPNQPQHFGDGTRLSIL.

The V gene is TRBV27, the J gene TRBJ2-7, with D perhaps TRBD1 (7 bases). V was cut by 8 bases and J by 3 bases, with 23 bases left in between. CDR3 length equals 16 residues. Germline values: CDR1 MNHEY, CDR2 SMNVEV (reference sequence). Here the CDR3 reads CASGGTAFVTYYEQYF. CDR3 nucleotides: TGTGCCAGCGGGGGGACAGCTTTTGTGACGTACTACGAGCAGTACTTC.

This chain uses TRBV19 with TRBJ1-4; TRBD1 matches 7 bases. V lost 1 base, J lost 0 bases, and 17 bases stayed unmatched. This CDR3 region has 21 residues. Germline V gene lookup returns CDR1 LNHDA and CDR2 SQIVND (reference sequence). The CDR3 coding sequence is TGTGCCAGTAGTATAGCCGACAGGGCGAAAGGATTTTTATCAACTAATGAAAAACTGTTTTTT. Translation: CASSIADRAKGFLSTNEKLFF.

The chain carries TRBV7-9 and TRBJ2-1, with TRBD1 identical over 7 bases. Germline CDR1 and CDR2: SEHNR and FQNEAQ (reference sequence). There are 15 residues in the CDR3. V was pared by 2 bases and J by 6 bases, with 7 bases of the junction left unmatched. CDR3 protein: CASSLPQGRGNEQFF. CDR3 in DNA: TGTGCCAGCAGCTTACCACAGGGGAGAGGCAATGAGCAGTTCTTC.